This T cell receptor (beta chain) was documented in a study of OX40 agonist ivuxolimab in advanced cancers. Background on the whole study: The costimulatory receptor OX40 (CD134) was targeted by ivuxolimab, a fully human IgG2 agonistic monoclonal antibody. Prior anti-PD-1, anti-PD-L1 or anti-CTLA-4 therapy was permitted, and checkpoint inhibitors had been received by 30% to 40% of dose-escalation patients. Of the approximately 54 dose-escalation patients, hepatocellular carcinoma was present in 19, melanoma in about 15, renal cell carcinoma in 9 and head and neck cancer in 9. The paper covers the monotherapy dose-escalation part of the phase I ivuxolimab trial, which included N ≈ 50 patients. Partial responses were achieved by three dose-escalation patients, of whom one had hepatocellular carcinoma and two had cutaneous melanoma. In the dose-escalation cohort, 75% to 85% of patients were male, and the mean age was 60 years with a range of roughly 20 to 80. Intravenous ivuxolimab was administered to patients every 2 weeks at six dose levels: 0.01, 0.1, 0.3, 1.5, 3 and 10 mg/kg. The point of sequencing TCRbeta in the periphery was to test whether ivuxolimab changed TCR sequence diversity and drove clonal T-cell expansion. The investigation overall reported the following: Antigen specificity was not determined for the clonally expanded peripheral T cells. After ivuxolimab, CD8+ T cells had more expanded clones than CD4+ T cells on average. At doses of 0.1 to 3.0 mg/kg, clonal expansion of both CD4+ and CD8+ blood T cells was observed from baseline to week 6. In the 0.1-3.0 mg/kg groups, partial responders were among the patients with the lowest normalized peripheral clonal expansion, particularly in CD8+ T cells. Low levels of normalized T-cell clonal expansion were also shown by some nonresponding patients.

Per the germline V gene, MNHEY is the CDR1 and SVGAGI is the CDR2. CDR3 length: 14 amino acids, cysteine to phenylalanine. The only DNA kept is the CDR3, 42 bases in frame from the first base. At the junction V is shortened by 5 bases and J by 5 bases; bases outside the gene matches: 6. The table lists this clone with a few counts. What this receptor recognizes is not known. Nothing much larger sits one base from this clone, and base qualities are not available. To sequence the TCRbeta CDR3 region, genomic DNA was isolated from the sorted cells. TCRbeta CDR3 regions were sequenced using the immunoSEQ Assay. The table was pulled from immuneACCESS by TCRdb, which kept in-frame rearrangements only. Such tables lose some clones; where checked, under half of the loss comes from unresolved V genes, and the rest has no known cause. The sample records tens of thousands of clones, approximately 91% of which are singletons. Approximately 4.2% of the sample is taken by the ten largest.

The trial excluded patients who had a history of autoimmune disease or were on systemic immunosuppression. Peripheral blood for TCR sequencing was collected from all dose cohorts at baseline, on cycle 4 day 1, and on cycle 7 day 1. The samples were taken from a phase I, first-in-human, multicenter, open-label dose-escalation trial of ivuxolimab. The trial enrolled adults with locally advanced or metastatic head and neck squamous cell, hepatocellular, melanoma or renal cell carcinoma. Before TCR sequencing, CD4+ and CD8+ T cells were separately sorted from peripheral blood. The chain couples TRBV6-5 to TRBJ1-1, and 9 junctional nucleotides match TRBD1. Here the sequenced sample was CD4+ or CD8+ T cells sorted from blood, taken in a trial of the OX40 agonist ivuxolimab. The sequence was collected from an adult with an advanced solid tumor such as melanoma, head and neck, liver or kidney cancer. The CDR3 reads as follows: CASSPDRGLTEAFF. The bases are TGTGCCAGCAGTCCCGACAGGGGGTTGACTGAAGCTTTCTTT.